Listed here are 8 T cell receptor beta chains from one sample, sequenced in a study of shared clonotypes between healthy human individuals. Assay: immunoSEQ multiplex PCR; the TCRdb copy retains only in-frame clones and omits some. This sample carries millions of clones, about 95% of them seen once, and the ten largest clones take around 1.1%. CD45RO-negative, CCR7-selected cells formed the naive CD8 fraction, which excluded terminally differentiated effector memory CD45RA+ cells. Source material: naive CD8+ T cells sorted from blood. The receptor source for this set is a man between 18 and 35 years old in good health.

The chain is built from TRBV19 and TRBJ1-1; D is possibly TRBD1 (6 bases). Looked up from germline, CDR1 is LNHDA and CDR2 is SQIVND (reference sequence). V was clipped by 5 bases and J by 7 bases, with 17 bases between them. The CDR3 contains 14 residues. CDR3 bases: TGTGCCAGTAGTCCCCTCCCGGGGGCGGATGAAGCTTTCTTT. Protein: CASSPLPGADEAFF.

This clone was observed a handful of times. The gene calls are TRBV20-1 and TRBJ1-5, with TRBD1 matching over 7 bases. CDR3 size: 11 residues. CDR1 and CDR2 from the germline V gene are DFQATT and SNEGSKA (reference sequence). The CDR3 nucleotides read TGCAGCGCGACAGGGAATCAGCCCCAGCATTTT. It specifies CSATGNQPQHF.

V is TRBV19 and J is TRBJ2-7; possibly TRBD1 or TRBD2 for D (8 bases each). The CDR3 has 16 residues. Trimming took off 1 base at V and 0 bases at J, with 13 bases between the two ends. Per germline, CDR1 LNHDA and CDR2 SQIVND (reference sequence). The DNA for the CDR3 is TGTGCCAGTAGTATAGGGACAGGGACTAGCTCCTACGAGCAGTACTTC. Encoded protein: CASSIGTGTSSYEQYF.

The CDR3 spells CASSLAGGLSGNTIYF. DNA for the CDR3: TGCGCCAGCAGCTTGGCAGGAGGGCTCTCTGGAAACACCATATATTTT. V gene TRBV5-1 combines with J gene TRBJ1-3; no clear D. Germline CDR1 and CDR2: SGHRS and YFSETQ. Trimming removed 0 bases at V and 0 bases at J, with 10 bases between. The CDR3 consists of 16 residues.

This clone was seen more than once but under ten times. CDR3 amino acids: CASSFNRVSEAFF. DNA for the CDR3: TGTGCCAGCAGTTTCAACAGGGTCTCTGAAGCTTTCTTT. The chain couples TRBV27 to TRBJ1-1, with D perhaps TRBD1 (6 bases). Germline-derived CDR1 and CDR2 are MNHEY and SMNVEV (reference sequence). This CDR3 is built from 13 residues. Trimming removed 3 bases from V and 6 bases from J, with 11 bases in between.

This rearrangement joins TRBV11-2 to TRBJ2-1, with 9 bases matching TRBD1. V shed 7 bases, J shed 7 bases, and the junction held 11 bases outside the gene matches. CDR3 length: 15 residues. Germline loops: CDR1 SGHAT, CDR2 FQNNGV. CDR3 sequence (DNA): TGTGCCAGCACCCTCGCCGGGACAGGGAATAATGAGCAGTTCTTC. This gives the protein CASTLAGTGNNEQFF.

The rearrangement joins TRBV7-2 to TRBJ1-6; TRBD1 matches at 7 bases. The V and J ends lost 5 bases and 9 bases, in that order; junction bases with no gene match: 19. Germline V gene data show CDR1 as SGHTA and CDR2 as FQGNSA. The CDR3 loop spans 18 amino acids. DNA for the CDR3: TGTGCCAGCAGCACACCCCAGGGGGTACAAGCTTGGGGTTCACCCCTCCACTTT. This codes for CASSTPQGVQAWGSPLHF.

This chain links TRBV27 with TRBJ1-5, with TRBD1 matching over 9 bases. CDR1 is MNHEY and CDR2 is SMNVEV in the germline V gene (reference sequence). The CDR3 spans 16 residues. J lost 9 bases, V lost 0 bases, and 9 bases had no gene match. CDR3 nucleotide sequence: TGTGCCAGCAGTTTATCGCCCGGGACAGGGTTCACGCCCCAGCATTTT. It codes for CASSLSPGTGFTPQHF.